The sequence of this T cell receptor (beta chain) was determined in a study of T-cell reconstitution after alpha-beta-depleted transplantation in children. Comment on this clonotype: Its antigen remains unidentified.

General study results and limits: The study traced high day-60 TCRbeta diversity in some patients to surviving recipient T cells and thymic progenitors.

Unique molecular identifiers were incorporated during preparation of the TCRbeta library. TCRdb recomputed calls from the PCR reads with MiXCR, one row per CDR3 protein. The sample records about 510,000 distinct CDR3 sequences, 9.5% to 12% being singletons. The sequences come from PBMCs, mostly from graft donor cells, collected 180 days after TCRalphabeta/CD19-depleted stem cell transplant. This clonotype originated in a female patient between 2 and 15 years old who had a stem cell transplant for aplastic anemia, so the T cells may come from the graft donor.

CDR3 sequence (DNA): TGTGCCAGCAGCTTGGGACTCCGGGGGAATACGCAGTATTTT. Its protein product is CASSLGLRGNTQYF. V is TRBV7-2 and J is TRBJ2-3; the D gene is possibly TRBD2 (6 bases). Germline V lookup: CDR1 SGHTA, CDR2 FQGNSA. V lost 3 bases to trimming and J lost 7 bases, with 14 bases between them. The length of the CDR3 is 14 residues.